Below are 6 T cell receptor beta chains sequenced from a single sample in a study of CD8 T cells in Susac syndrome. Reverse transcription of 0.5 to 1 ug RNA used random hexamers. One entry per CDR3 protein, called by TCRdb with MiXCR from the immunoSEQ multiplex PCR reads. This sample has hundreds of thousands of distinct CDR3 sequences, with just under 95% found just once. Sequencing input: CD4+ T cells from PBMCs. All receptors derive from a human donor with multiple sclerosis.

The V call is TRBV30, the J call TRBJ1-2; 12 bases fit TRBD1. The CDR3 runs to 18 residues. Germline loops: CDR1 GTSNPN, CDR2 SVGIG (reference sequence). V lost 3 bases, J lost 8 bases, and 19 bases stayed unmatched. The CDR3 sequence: CAWRKLRDRGQAFRGYTF. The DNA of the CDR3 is TGTGCCTGGAGGAAACTTCGGGACAGGGGGCAAGCGTTTCGCGGCTACACCTTC.

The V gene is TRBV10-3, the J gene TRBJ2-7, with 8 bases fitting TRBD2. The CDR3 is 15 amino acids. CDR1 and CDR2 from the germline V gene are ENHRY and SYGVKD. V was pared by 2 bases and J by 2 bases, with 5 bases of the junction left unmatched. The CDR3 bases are TGTGCCATCAGTGAGAGTAGCGGGGCCCCCTACGAGCAGTACTTC. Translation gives CAISESSGAPYEQYF.

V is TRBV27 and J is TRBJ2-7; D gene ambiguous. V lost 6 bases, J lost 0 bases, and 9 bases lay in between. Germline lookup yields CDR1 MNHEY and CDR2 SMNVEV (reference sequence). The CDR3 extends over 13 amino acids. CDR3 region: CASRLSSSYEQYF. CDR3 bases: TGTGCCAGCAGACTTTCCAGCTCCTACGAGCAGTACTTC.

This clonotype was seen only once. In DNA, the CDR3 is TGTGCCAGTAGTCGCGGACAGGCCCGTAATTCACCCCTCCACTTT. Amino acid sequence: CASSRGQARNSPLHF. The rearrangement joins TRBV19 to TRBJ1-6; 7 nucleotides agree with TRBD1. The CDR3 is 15 amino acids. The V gene end was trimmed by 5 bases and the J gene end by 6 bases; junction bases not matched to a gene: 7. Germline V gives CDR1 LNHDA, CDR2 SQIVND (reference sequence).

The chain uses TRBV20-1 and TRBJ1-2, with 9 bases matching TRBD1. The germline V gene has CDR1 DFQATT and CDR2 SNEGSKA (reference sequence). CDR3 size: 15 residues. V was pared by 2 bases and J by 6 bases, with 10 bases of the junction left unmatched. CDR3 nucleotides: TGCAGTGCTAGACCTCCGGGACAGGGTTTGCATGGCTACACCTTC. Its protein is CSARPPGQGLHGYTF.

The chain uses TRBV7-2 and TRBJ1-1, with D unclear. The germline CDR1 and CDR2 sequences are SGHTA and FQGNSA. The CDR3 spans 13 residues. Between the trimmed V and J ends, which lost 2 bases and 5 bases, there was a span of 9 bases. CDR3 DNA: TGTGCCAGCAGCTTATGGGTTAGGACTGAAGCTTTCTTT. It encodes CASSLWVRTEAFF.